The clone carrying this TCR beta chain has a count of ten or more. This specimen comes from a study of T-cell memory formation after mild COVID-19. The germline V gene encodes CDR1 LNHDA and CDR2 SQIVND (reference sequence). V was clipped by 7 bases and J by 10 bases, with 10 bases between them. The CDR3 runs 10 residues. In TCRdb, the 5' RACE reads were re-called with MiXCR into one record per CDR3 protein. The sample has about 360,000 distinct CDR3 sequences, approximately 13% seen once. This TCR was sampled from a young man who had mild COVID-19 (a few samples of this study predate the infection). Cell type and time point are not known. The sample taken for sequencing was PBMCs or a T cell subset sorted from them (not recorded which). The gene calls are TRBV19 and TRBJ1-2; D is uncertain. Here the CDR3 reads CASKGPDYTF. The CDR3 coding sequence is TGTGCCAGTAAAGGGCCCGACTACACCTTC. The full variable domain, in which reference TRBV19 and TRBJ1-2 provide the parts outside the CDR3, is DGGITQSPKYLFRKEGQNVTLSCEQNLNHDAMYWYRQDPGQGLRLIYYSQIVNDFQKGDIAEGYSVSREKKESFPLTVTSAQKNPTAFYLCASKGPDYTFGSGTRLTVV.